These 19 T cell receptor beta chains share one sample of origin, sequenced in a study of blood T cells in healthy people across ages. Alongside a J-beta primer mix, a sample-barcoded 5' primer served in a second PCR lasting about 6 to 11 cycles. MiXCR, run by TCRdb on the 5' RACE reads, gives a single entry per CDR3 protein. The repertoire includes roughly 800,000 distinct CDR3 sequences, 58% of them detected once, and 22% sits in the top ten. Sequencing was performed on blood. These receptors were collected from a man aged 30 to 45 in good health.

The chain recombines TRBV20-1 with TRBJ2-3; the D gene could be TRBD1 or TRBD2 (5 bases each). This CDR3 is built from 14 residues. CDR1 is DFQATT and CDR2 is SNEGSKA in the germline V gene (reference sequence). Trimming cost V 5 bases and J 1 base, with 13 bases left between them. The CDR3 DNA sequence: TGCAGTGCTCACGTGGGGACCGGCACAGATACGCAGTATTTT. Translated, it gives CSAHVGTGTDTQYF.

In its sample, this clonotype was seen a few times. V usage is TRBV29-1 and J usage is TRBJ2-7, with a weak D call TRBD2 (6 bases). The germline V gene encodes CDR1 SQVTM and CDR2 ANQGSEA. The V and J ends lost 7 bases and 0 bases respectively, with 10 bases between them. The CDR3 has 12 residues. CDR3 amino acids: CSGRGLSYEQYF. The CDR3 DNA reads TGCAGCGGTAGGGGACTCTCCTACGAGCAGTACTTC.

The chain links TRBV7-9 to TRBJ1-2, with 7 nucleotides matching TRBD1. The CDR3 totals 14 residues. The junction had 10 bases not matched to a gene; V was cut back by 8 bases and J by 4 bases. Germline V gives CDR1 SEHNR, CDR2 FQNEAQ (reference sequence). In DNA form, the CDR3 reads TGTGCCAGCTTAAAGGCGCGGGACAGCTATGGCTACACCTTC. Protein: CASLKARDSYGYTF.

The chain links TRBV6-6 to TRBJ2-7; D uncertain. The J call is in doubt because the DNA end fits TRBJ2-5 better. CDR1 and CDR2 from the germline V gene are MNHNY and SVGAGI (reference sequence). This CDR3 has 11 amino acids. CDR3 nucleotide sequence: TGTGCCAGCAATGGTGCGGAGACCCAGTACTTC. This sequence encodes CASNGAETQYF.

The chain employs TRBV28 and TRBJ2-3; possibly TRBD1 for D (5 bases). The DNA matches TRBJ2-5 better at its end, which makes the J call doubtful. The germline V gene encodes CDR1 MDHEN and CDR2 SYDVKM. The CDR3 has 16 amino acids. This CDR3 reads CASNVLSSTVGETQYF. The CDR3 region has the DNA TGTGCCAGTAACGTACTCAGTTCGACAGTGGGAGAGACCCAGTACTTC.

V usage is TRBV11-2 and J usage is TRBJ2-7; 8 nucleotides line up with TRBD1. Trimming took 6 bases from V and 2 from J; bases not matched to a gene: 6. This CDR3 comprises 14 residues. Germline values: CDR1 SGHAT, CDR2 FQNNGV. CDR3 amino acids: CASRAQGAAYEQYF. The CDR3 DNA reads TGTGCCAGCAGAGCCCAGGGGGCCGCCTACGAGCAGTACTTC.

This chain connects TRBV19 to TRBJ2-2; 7 bases match TRBD2. CDR1 is LNHDA, CDR2 SQIVND, per germline (reference sequence). Trimming at V came to 1 base and at J to 0 bases, leaving 5 bases not matched to a gene. The CDR3 consists of 17 residues. CDR3 protein: CASSIGRRGSNTGELFF. The CDR3 DNA follows: TGTGCCAGTAGTATAGGGCGGCGGGGGTCGAACACCGGGGAGCTGTTTTTT.

Concerning this clonotype itself: Compared with germline, one end of the junction differs, possibly owing to a read error. V gene TRBV20-1 combines with J gene TRBJ2-3; 11 bases agree with TRBD2. This CDR3 has 13 amino acids. Germline CDR1 reads DFQATT; CDR2 reads SNEGSKA (reference sequence). Here the CDR3 reads CTGLAASTDAQYF. CDR3 coding DNA: TGCACGGGACTAGCGGCCAGCACAGATGCGCAGTATTTT.

J is TRBJ2-3 and V is TRBV6-6; no reliable D call. The CDR3 is 13 residues long. Germline values: CDR1 MNHNY, CDR2 SVGAGI (reference sequence). The V and J ends lost 4 bases and 2 bases respectively, with 7 bases between them. The CDR3 here is CASSFDPTDTQYF. The CDR3 DNA is TGTGCCAGCAGTTTCGACCCCACAGATACGCAGTATTTT.

This clonotype was counted between two and nine times. The chain links TRBV15 to TRBJ2-7, with 7 positions matching TRBD2. V was pared by 6 bases and J by 1 base, with 6 bases of the junction left unmatched. The CDR3 loop spans 14 amino acids. CDR1 and CDR2 (germline): LNHNV, YYDKDF (reference sequence). CDR3 coding DNA: TGTGCCACCAGGCCGACAGCGGGGTCCTACGAGCAGTACTTC. Translated, it gives CATRPTAGSYEQYF.

V is TRBV4-3 and J is TRBJ2-6, with unresolved D. The V gene lost 4 bases and the J gene lost 0 bases, with 10 bases spanning the gap. Germline CDR1 LGHNA, CDR2 YSLEER. This CDR3 comprises 16 residues. The CDR3 reads CASSRNLASGANVLTF. The CDR3 region has the DNA TGCGCCAGCAGCCGGAACTTAGCCTCTGGGGCCAACGTCCTGACTTTC.

The chain has TRBV3-1 and TRBJ1-1; D not resolved. Per the germline V gene, CDR1 is LGHDT and CDR2 is YNNKEL (reference sequence). The length of the CDR3 is 14 residues. V lost 0 bases and J 4 bases, leaving 9 bases between the germline ends. DNA of the CDR3: TGTGCCAGCAGCCAAGAGGTTAGTGTCACTGAAGCTTTCTTT. Translating gives CASSQEVSVTEAFF. The full variable domain, in which reference TRBV3-1 and TRBJ1-1 provide the parts outside the CDR3, is DTAVSQTPKYLVTQMGNDKSIKCEQNLGHDTMYWYKQDSKKFLKIMFSYNNKELIINETVPNRFSPKSPDKAHLNLHINSLELGDSAVYFCASSQEVSVTEAFFGQGTRLTVV.

The chain employs TRBV24-1 and TRBJ2-3; D gene uncertain. The CDR3 is made up of 13 amino acids. Germline V gene data show CDR1 as KGHDR and CDR2 as SFDVKD. V shed 6 bases and J shed 2 bases, with 8 bases lying between them. The CDR3 DNA follows: TGTGCCACCAGTCCTACAAACACAGATACGCAGTATTTT. Residues: CATSPTNTDTQYF.

The V call is TRBV3-1, the J call TRBJ2-3, with TRBD1 matching over 8 bases. Germline V gene data show CDR1 as LGHDT and CDR2 as YNNKEL (reference sequence). The trim removed 1 base at V and 3 bases at J, leaving 3 bases unmatched. This CDR3 has 15 amino acids. CDR3: CASSQGQGTTDTQYF. For the CDR3, the DNA is TGTGCCAGCAGCCAAGGACAGGGGACGACAGATACGCAGTATTTT.

Worth noting for this clonotype: Since a much larger clone is just one base distant, this may be a read error. The chain is built from TRBV29-1 and TRBJ2-7; D remains ambiguous. This CDR3 comprises 11 residues. The V gene's germline CDR1 is SQVTM and CDR2 ANQGSEA. Trimming shortened V by 1 base and J by 0 bases, and 1 base separated the two germline ends. This CDR3 reads CSVEASYEQYF. In DNA, the CDR3 is TGCAGCGTTGAAGCCTCCTACGAGCAGTACTTC.

The CDR3 region has the DNA TGTGCCAGCAGTCGCCTTCCGGGTCTTCAGGATACGCAGTATTTT. This sequence encodes CASSRLPGLQDTQYF. This rearrangement joins TRBV6-2 or TRBV6-3 to TRBJ2-3; no clear D gene. Germline CDR1 and CDR2: MNHEY and SVGEGT. Deletions cut 5 bases from V and 6 bases from J, with 18 bases between. The CDR3 sequence is 15 residues long.

The chain uses TRBV5-1 and TRBJ2-1; 12 nucleotides match TRBD1. Looked up from germline, CDR1 is SGHRS and CDR2 is YFSETQ. With V trimmed by 2 bases and J by 13 bases, 10 bases remained unmatched. The CDR3 runs to 15 residues. CDR3 amino acids: CASSLPGQGAKVQFF. The CDR3 DNA reads as TGCGCCAGCAGCTTACCGGGACAGGGGGCTAAGGTTCAGTTCTTC.

This chain uses TRBV6-5 with TRBJ1-6, with no clear D. The germline V gene has CDR1 MNHEY and CDR2 SVGAGI. This CDR3 contains 16 residues. Trimming removed 2 bases at V and 0 bases at J, with 8 bases between. CDR3 sequence: CASSYKGSSYNSPLHF. CDR3 bases: TGTGCCAGCAGTTACAAGGGTAGCTCCTATAATTCACCCCTCCACTTT.

V and J are TRBV9 and TRBJ2-1; D tentatively fits TRBD1 or TRBD2 (5 bases each). This CDR3 has 16 residues. V dropped 2 bases and J dropped 1 base, with 13 bases sitting between them. CDR1 and CDR2 from the germline V gene are SGDLS and YYNGEE. In nucleotides, the CDR3 is TGTGCCAGCAGCGTCCCCGGGACGGGGTCCTACAATGAGCAGTTCTTC. Its protein product is CASSVPGTGSYNEQFF.